The 25 T cell receptor beta chains below come from one sample, sequenced in a study of T-cell reconstitution after alpha-beta-depleted transplantation in children. Unique molecular identifiers were incorporated into the prepared TCRbeta library. TCRdb reprocessed the PCR reads via MiXCR and lists one record per CDR3 protein. The sample has over 200,000 distinct CDR3 sequences, approximately 8% seen once; the top ten hold approximately 34%. The source was PBMCs, mostly from graft donor cells, collected 360 days after TCRalphabeta/CD19-depleted stem cell transplant. The receptor set was obtained from a male patient under 10 years old who had a stem cell transplant for acute myeloid leukemia, so the T cells may come from the graft donor.

In the case of this clonotype: This clone may be a read error of a much larger clone one base away. This rearrangement joins TRBV5-1 to TRBJ2-1, with TRBD2 matching 9 bases. The CDR3 is made up of 15 amino acids. Germline assignment: CDR1 SGHRS and CDR2 YFSETQ. CDR3 amino acids: CASSHLAGSYNEEFF. CDR3 bases: TGCGCCAGCAGCCACCTAGCGGGGTCCTACAATGAGGAGTTCTTC.

This clonotype was seen at least ten times. The chain couples TRBV7-2 to TRBJ2-2; 7 positions agree with TRBD2. V shed 3 bases and J 2 bases; nucleotides not matched to a gene: 3. Germline CDR1 and CDR2: SGHTA and FQGNSA. CDR3 length: 15 residues. For the CDR3, the DNA is TGTGCCAGCAGCTTTCGCGGGGGAAACACCGGGGAGCTGTTTTTT. It codes for CASSFRGGNTGELFF. Variable domain in full (rest from reference TRBV7-2 and TRBJ2-2): GAGVSQSPSNKVTEKGKDVELRCDPISGHTALYWYRQSLGQGLEFLIYFQGNSAPDKSGLPSDRFSAERTGGSVSTLTIQRTQQEDSAVYLCASSFRGGNTGELFFGEGSRLTVL.

There are many counts of this clonotype. The V call is TRBV20-1, the J call TRBJ2-1; TRBD2 matches 10 bases. CDR1 is DFQATT and CDR2 is SNEGSKA in the germline V gene (reference sequence). The V and J ends lost 2 bases and 6 bases, in that order; junction bases with no gene match: 1. The CDR3 totals 13 residues. This CDR3 reads CSARLAGVNEQFF. Here the CDR3 DNA reads TGCAGTGCTAGACTAGCGGGAGTCAATGAGCAGTTCTTC.

This clonotype was detected a few times. The genes are TRBV10-3 and TRBJ2-7, with D possibly TRBD1 on 6 matching bases. This CDR3 is built from 14 residues. V was shortened by 5 bases and J by 2 bases, with 13 bases between the two germline ends. CDR1 ENHRY and CDR2 SYGVKD come from the germline V gene. DNA for the CDR3: TGTGCCATCAGTCGCCAGGGGAAGCCCTACGAGCAGTACTTC. Amino acids: CAISRQGKPYEQYF.

There are many counts of this clonotype. This rearrangement joins TRBV7-2 to TRBJ2-1; 8 bases agree with TRBD2. Trimming removed 5 bases from V and 2 bases from J; junction bases left unmatched: 5. From germline, CDR1 is SGHTA and CDR2 FQGNSA. This CDR3 is 15 amino acids long. CDR3 loop: CASSPGLATYNEQFF. The CDR3 bases are TGTGCCAGCAGCCCAGGACTAGCCACCTACAATGAGCAGTTCTTC.

This clonotype was seen ten or more times. The rearrangement uses TRBV6-1 and TRBJ2-5, with 15 bases identical to TRBD2. This CDR3 is 21 amino acids long. CDR1 is MNHNS, CDR2 SASEGT, per germline. The V and J ends lost 4 bases and 2 bases, in that order; junction bases with no gene match: 17. CDR3 DNA sequence: TGTGCCAGCAGTGCAACGCCGGGACTAGCGGGAGGACGCTTTAGGCAAGAGACCCAGTACTTC. It is translated as CASSATPGLAGGRFRQETQYF.

This clonotype was detected ten times or more. V is TRBV20-1 and J is TRBJ2-7; 7 nucleotides align to TRBD1. V shed 1 base and J 0 bases; nucleotides not matched to a gene: 0. CDR1 is DFQATT, CDR2 SNEGSKA, per germline (reference sequence). This CDR3 is 13 amino acids long. The CDR3 coding sequence is TGCAGTGCTAGAGGGGACAGCTCCTACGAGCAGTACTTC. Translation: CSARGDSSYEQYF.

In its sample, this clonotype was seen many times. The chain uses TRBV4-1 and TRBJ2-2, with no clear D. V lost 0 bases, J lost 7 bases, and 15 bases lay in between. The CDR3 is 16 residues long. Germline lookup yields CDR1 MGHRA and CDR2 YSYEKL. The CDR3 sequence: CASSQDRAPIVGELFF. The CDR3 DNA reads as TGCGCCAGCAGCCAAGATCGAGCTCCAATAGTCGGGGAGCTGTTTTTT.

Points on this clonotype: A much larger clone lies one base from this, so it may be a read error. This sequence joins TRBV20-1 and TRBJ1-4, with D possibly TRBD1 on 5 matching bases. Germline V gene lookup returns CDR1 DFQATT and CDR2 SNEGSKA (reference sequence). Between the trimmed V and J ends, which lost 0 bases and 6 bases, there was a span of 5 bases. The CDR3 loop spans 12 amino acids. CDR3 protein: CSARDRDEKLFF. As DNA, the CDR3 is TGCAGTGCTAGAGACAGGGATGAAAAACTGTTTTTT.

The gene calls are TRBV4-3 and TRBJ2-1, with TRBD2 matching over 11 bases. The V gene's germline CDR1 is LGHNA and CDR2 YSLEER. V was pared by 4 bases and J by 7 bases, with 9 bases of the junction left unmatched. CDR3 length: 16 amino acids. The CDR3 here is CASSPDSGRAGNEQFF. CDR3 bases: TGCGCCAGCAGCCCGGATAGCGGGAGGGCAGGGAATGAGCAGTTCTTC.

The rearrangement uses TRBV7-6 and TRBJ2-5, with TRBD2 as a possible D gene (6 bases). Trimming pared 2 bases from V and 1 base from J, leaving 17 bases between. Germline-derived CDR1 and CDR2 are SGHVS and FNYEAQ. The CDR3 is made up of 17 amino acids. The DNA for the CDR3 is TGTGCCAGCAGCTTATCATCCTTCGGGAGCCCCCAAGAGACCCAGTACTTC. It encodes CASSLSSFGSPQETQYF.

This clonotype was detected many times. The chain links TRBV21-1 to TRBJ2-7; the table calls TRBD1, which could not be checked here. TRBV21-1 is listed as a pseudogene. The CDR3 has 15 residues. CDR3 in DNA: TGTGCCAGCAGCCCATCACAGGGTCTATTCTACGAGCAGTACGTC. It yields the protein CASSPSQGLFYEQYV.

This clonotype was observed many times. The V call is TRBV29-1, the J call TRBJ2-3; D call uncertain. The V and J ends lost 0 bases and 2 bases respectively, with 9 bases between them. Germline V gives CDR1 SQVTM, CDR2 ANQGSEA. The CDR3 covers 14 residues. CDR3 sequence reads: CSVEDSRATDTQYF. The CDR3 DNA follows: TGCAGCGTTGAAGACTCCCGGGCCACAGATACGCAGTATTTT.

This clonotype was observed many times. V and J are TRBV4-2 and TRBJ2-1, with D hard to call. Trimming pared 3 bases from V and 5 bases from J, leaving 5 bases between. This CDR3 has 12 residues. Germline V lookup: CDR1 LGHNA, CDR2 YNFKEQ. The CDR3 nucleotides are TGTGCCAGCAGCCAGGCCCACAATGAGCAGTTCTTC. It is translated as CASSQAHNEQFF.

Here the CDR3 DNA reads TGTGCCAGCAGCTTAGGCCGAGGGACAACCCCCGGCACCGGGGAGCTGTTTTTT. Translation gives CASSLGRGTTPGTGELFF. The chain employs TRBV7-3 and TRBJ2-2, with D possibly being TRBD1 (6 bases). Trimming stripped 2 bases from V and 4 bases from J, with 20 bases between. Germline CDR1 and CDR2: SGHTA and FQGTGA. The CDR3 has 18 residues.

The chain has TRBV5-1 and TRBJ2-1; D gene uncertain. The CDR3 consists of 13 residues. Germline CDR1 and CDR2: SGHRS and YFSETQ. With 4 bases removed from V and 5 bases from J, the gap between germline ends came to 10 bases. The CDR3 loop reads CASSLDGDNEQFF. The CDR3 region has the DNA TGCGCCAGCAGCCTGGACGGTGACAATGAGCAGTTCTTC.

This clonotype was seen at least ten times. The rearrangement links TRBV7-3 to TRBJ2-3; 9 bases line up with TRBD2. The CDR3 runs 17 residues. V lost 2 bases to trimming and J lost 0 bases; unmatched junction nucleotides: 6. Germline V CDR1 and CDR2: SGHTA, FQGTGA. The CDR3 DNA reads as TGTGCCAGCAGCTTATGGGAACTAGCGGGTAGCACAGATACGCAGTATTTT. This gives the protein CASSLWELAGSTDTQYF.

This clonotype was detected many times. The V gene is TRBV20-1, the J gene TRBJ1-2; the D is unclear. Trimming took off 7 bases at V and 0 bases at J, with 15 bases between the two ends. The germline CDR1 and CDR2 sequences are DFQATT and SNEGSKA (reference sequence). The CDR3 length is 14 residues. CDR3 amino acids: CSVPIAPANYGYTF. The CDR3 region has the DNA TGCAGTGTCCCGATCGCGCCGGCTAACTATGGCTACACCTTC.

This clonotype was counted at least ten times. As DNA, the CDR3 is TGTGCCAGCAGCCAAGATGTGGGGAGAAGCGGTTCGTACGAGCAGTACTTC. As protein: CASSQDVGRSGSYEQYF. The chain recombines TRBV4-2 with TRBJ2-7, with D perhaps matching TRBD2 (5 bases). CDR3 size: 17 residues. With 0 bases removed from V and 4 bases from J, the gap between germline ends came to 19 bases. Germline V lookup: CDR1 LGHNA, CDR2 YNFKEQ.

The V and J genes are TRBV4-1 and TRBJ2-7, with TRBD1 identical over 7 bases. CDR1 MGHRA and CDR2 YSYEKL come from the germline V gene. Trimming took 0 bases from V and 0 from J; bases not matched to a gene: 5. CDR3 size: 16 residues. The CDR3 sequence: CASSQEDRLSSYEQYV. The CDR3 DNA is TGCGCCAGCAGCCAAGAGGACAGGCTAAGCTCCTACGAGCAGTACGTC.

This sequence joins TRBV12-3 or TRBV12-4 and TRBJ2-5; 14 nucleotides agree with TRBD2. The CDR3 totals 14 residues. V was pared by 5 bases and J by 5 bases, with 1 base of the junction left unmatched. The CDR3 region is CASSRTSGRETQYF. CDR3 bases: TGTGCCAGCAGTCGGACTAGCGGGAGGGAGACCCAGTACTTC.

CDR3 residues: CAWSETLETQYF. In DNA, the CDR3 is TGTGCCTGGAGTGAGACCTTGGAGACCCAGTACTTC. The gene calls are TRBV30 and TRBJ2-5; D unresolved. The V gene lost 1 base and the J gene lost 5 bases, with 8 bases spanning the gap. The CDR3 spans 12 residues. The V gene's germline CDR1 is GTSNPN and CDR2 SVGIG (reference sequence). The whole variable domain, remainder taken from reference TRBV30 and TRBJ2-5, is SQTIHQWPATLVQPVGSPLSLECTVEGTSNPNLYWYRQAAGRGLQLLFYSVGIGQISSEVPQNLSASRPQDRQFILSSKKLLLSDSGFYLCAWSETLETQYFGPGTRLLVL.

CDR3 sequence: CASSRSGQSTGELFF. The CDR3 bases are TGTGCCAGCAGTCGCAGTGGACAGAGTACCGGGGAGCTGTTTTTT. The V call is TRBV7-8, the J call TRBJ2-2, with a tentative D call TRBD1 (6 bases). This CDR3 spans 15 amino acids. Trimming removed 6 bases at V and 5 bases at J, with 16 bases between. CDR1 and CDR2 (germline): SGHVS, FQNEAQ.

The rearrangement links TRBV10-2 to TRBJ2-7, with 8 bases lining up with TRBD1. The CDR3 sequence is 17 residues long. With V trimmed by 1 base and J by 0 bases, 8 bases remained unmatched. Germline CDR1 is WSHSY and CDR2 is SAAADI. The CDR3 reads CASSEFPGTGYSYEQYV. The CDR3 DNA reads as TGCGCCAGCAGTGAGTTCCCCGGGACAGGATACTCCTACGAGCAGTACGTC.

This clonotype was recorded a few times. This rearrangement joins TRBV11-3 to TRBJ2-2; 7 bases line up with TRBD1. The CDR3 sequence is 15 residues long. With V trimmed by 4 bases and J by 7 bases, 9 bases remained unmatched. Germline assignment: CDR1 SGHNT and CDR2 YENEEA. In DNA, the CDR3 is TGTGCCAGCAGCTCAGGACAGGACCCGGGCGGGGAGCTGTTTTTT. This translates into CASSSGQDPGGELFF.